These 30 T cell receptor beta chains were all obtained from the same sample, sequenced in a study of identical twins. Using its own MiXCR run on the 5' RACE reads, TCRdb lists one record per CDR3 protein. The sample has around 340,000 distinct CDR3 sequences, more than 9% seen once; the top ten hold 7.2%. The same sample was also used in a study of yellow fever vaccine responses in identical twins.

The specimen was CD8+ T cells sorted from blood. The receptors come from a woman aged 18-29 years in good health.

This clonotype has ten or more counts. CDR3 DNA: TGTGCCAGCGGTACCTCCTACGAGCAGTACTTC. The encoded protein is CASGTSYEQYF. The genes are TRBV27 and TRBJ2-7; no reliable D call. The CDR3 runs 11 residues. The V gene's germline CDR1 is MNHEY and CDR2 SMNVEV (reference sequence). V was shortened by 8 bases and J by 0 bases, with 5 bases between the two germline ends.

The gene calls are TRBV29-1 and TRBJ2-1; D tentatively fits TRBD1 or TRBD2 (5 bases each). The CDR3 covers 16 residues. With 4 bases removed from V and 3 bases from J, the gap between germline ends came to 19 bases. CDR1 and CDR2 from the germline V gene are SQVTM and ANQGSEA. CDR3 amino acids: CSVVPSGTLNYNEQFF. In DNA form, the CDR3 reads TGCAGCGTTGTGCCTTCTGGGACCCTAAACTACAATGAGCAGTTCTTC.

This clonotype was recorded a few times. The V call is TRBV4-1, the J call TRBJ2-5; 7 bases agree with TRBD2. The CDR3 is 15 amino acids. V trimming: 1 base; J trimming: 4 bases; junction bases outside the gene matches: 6. In germline, CDR1 is MGHRA, CDR2 YSYEKL. CDR3 coding DNA: TGCGCCAGCAGCCAAGTGGGAGGGGCCGCAGAGACCCAGTACTTC. Protein product: CASSQVGGAAETQYF.

The J gene is TRBJ1-1, the V gene TRBV3-1; a possible D gene is TRBD1 (5 bases). The germline gives CDR1 LGHDT, CDR2 YNNKEL (reference sequence). The CDR3 is 14 amino acids. V lost 0 bases to trimming and J lost 1 base, with 6 bases between them. Here the CDR3 reads CASSQDGGNTEAFF. DNA of the CDR3: TGTGCCAGCAGCCAAGATGGGGGGAACACTGAAGCTTTCTTT.

The table lists this clonotype with a few counts. The chain joins TRBV20-1 to TRBJ2-2, with 8 bases fitting TRBD2. Per germline, CDR1 DFQATT and CDR2 SNEGSKA (reference sequence). V shed 0 bases and J 5 bases; nucleotides not matched to a gene: 5. The CDR3 consists of 15 residues. The CDR3 sequence: CSARDLGLATGELFF. The CDR3 DNA sequence: TGCAGTGCTAGAGATCTAGGACTAGCAACCGGGGAGCTGTTTTTT.

This clonotype was seen a handful of times. The chain has TRBV29-1 and TRBJ2-5; 9 bases fit TRBD2. From germline, CDR1 is SQVTM and CDR2 ANQGSEA. CDR3 length equals 17 residues. Trimming took 1 base from V and 4 from J; bases not matched to a gene: 13. The CDR3 protein is CSVEAGLHSGSGETQYF. CDR3 DNA: TGCAGCGTTGAAGCGGGACTCCATAGCGGGAGCGGAGAGACCCAGTACTTC.

This clonotype was observed at least ten times. This chain connects TRBV20-1 to TRBJ2-7; 7 bases are a match to TRBD2. This CDR3 has 14 residues. Trimming took 7 bases from V and 4 from J; bases not matched to a gene: 13. Germline V lookup: CDR1 DFQATT, CDR2 SNEGSKA (reference sequence). CDR3 in amino acids: CSVPPVAGAYEQYF. CDR3 in DNA: TGCAGTGTTCCGCCTGTCGCGGGAGCTTACGAGCAGTACTTC.

This clonotype was recorded a few times. The rearrangement joins TRBV28 to TRBJ2-3, with D possibly being TRBD2 (6 bases). The V gene's germline CDR1 is MDHEN and CDR2 SYDVKM. The CDR3 spans 15 residues. Trimming stripped 7 bases from V and 2 bases from J, with 16 bases between. The CDR3 DNA is TGTGCCAGCAAAACGGAGGGAGGTCTCACAGATACGCAGTATTTT. Translating gives CASKTEGGLTDTQYF.

This chain connects TRBV16 to TRBJ1-1, with a tentative D call TRBD1 (6 bases). Trimming took 3 bases from V and 5 from J, leaving 10 bases between them. Germline V lookup: CDR1 KGHSY, CDR2 FQNENV. This CDR3 is 13 amino acids long. Here the CDR3 reads CASSQAGTTEAFF. As DNA, the CDR3 is TGTGCCAGCAGCCAGGCGGGGACAACTGAAGCTTTCTTT. Based on the CDR3 plus reference TRBV16 and TRBJ1-1, the full variable domain is GEEVAQTPKHLVRGEGQKAKLYCAPIKGHSYVFWYQQVLKNEFKFLISFQNENVFDETGMPKERFSAKCLPNSPCSLEIQATKLEDSAVYFCASSQAGTTEAFFGQGTRLTVV.

This clonotype came up many times. This rearrangement joins TRBV5-5 to TRBJ2-1; unclear D gene. V lost 4 bases to trimming and J lost 0 bases, with 11 bases between them. This CDR3 contains 15 residues. Germline CDR1 SGHKS, CDR2 YYEKEE (reference sequence). The DNA of the CDR3 is TGTGCCAGCAGCGCCTCAATTAGCTCCTACAATGAGCAGTTCTTC. It specifies CASSASISSYNEQFF.

This clonotype was seen a handful of times. At one boundary the junction diverges from the germline segment, which might be a read error. This chain uses TRBV19 with TRBJ2-7, with 8 bases matching TRBD2. CDR3 size: 13 residues. Germline lookup yields CDR1 LNHDA and CDR2 SQIVND (reference sequence). The CDR3 sequence: CASSMAGGYEQYF. For the CDR3, the DNA is TGCGCCAGCAGCATGGCGGGGGGATACGAGCAGTACTTC.

CDR3: CASSTGPGTKFDYGYTF. CDR3 nucleotide sequence: TGTGCCAGCAGTACGGGTCCCGGGACAAAGTTTGACTATGGCTACACCTTC. The chain links TRBV6-1 to TRBJ1-2, with D perhaps matching TRBD1 (6 bases). Trimming removed 5 bases from V and 3 bases from J, with 22 bases in between. Germline CDR1 is MNHNS and CDR2 is SASEGT. The CDR3 length is 17 residues.

There are many counts of this clonotype. V is TRBV7-8 and J is TRBJ1-5; TRBD1 aligns across 7 bases. Germline CDR1 is SGHVS and CDR2 is FQNEAQ. V shed 5 bases and J 9 bases; nucleotides not matched to a gene: 10. The CDR3 spans 14 residues. The CDR3 here is CASSLGQSDGPQHF. The CDR3 region has the DNA TGTGCCAGCAGCCTGGGACAGTCAGATGGGCCCCAGCATTTT.

This clonotype was seen a few times. The rearrangement links TRBV3-1 to TRBJ2-1; perhaps D is TRBD1 or TRBD2 (6 bases each). The length of the CDR3 is 15 residues. Trimming took 3 bases from V and 10 from J, leaving 19 bases between them. CDR1 is LGHDT, CDR2 YNNKEL, per germline (reference sequence). The CDR3 DNA follows: TGTGCCAGCAGCCAGGTGGGGGGCCGGGATTCGGAGCAGTTCTTC. Encoded protein: CASSQVGGRDSEQFF.

This clonotype was seen more than once but under ten times. V and J are TRBV20-1 and TRBJ1-6, with no clear D. The V gene's germline CDR1 is DFQATT and CDR2 SNEGSKA (reference sequence). This CDR3 is built from 14 residues. V lost 5 bases, J lost 7 bases, and 15 bases lay in between. The CDR3 reads CSAARRSSNSPLHF. The CDR3 nucleotides read TGCAGTGCTGCACGTCGGTCTTCGAATTCACCCCTCCACTTT.

The genes are TRBV12-3 or TRBV12-4 and TRBJ1-1; maybe TRBD1 (6 bases). The CDR3 has 14 residues. Trimming took 7 bases from V and 1 from J, leaving 13 bases between them. CDR3 region: CASTLGGPNTEAFF. In nucleotides, the CDR3 is TGTGCCAGCACTCTCGGGGGGCCGAACACTGAAGCTTTCTTT.

The V and J genes are TRBV28 and TRBJ2-6, with D perhaps assigned TRBD1 or TRBD2 (6 bases each). The CDR3 totals 18 residues. V was clipped by 10 bases and J by 0 bases, with 22 bases between them. Germline V lookup: CDR1 MDHEN, CDR2 SYDVKM. The chain's CDR3 is CAIRGARVPISGANVLTF. CDR3 coding DNA: TGTGCCATAAGGGGGGCCAGGGTACCTATCTCTGGGGCCAACGTCCTGACTTTC.

The CDR3 here is CSATGFWSYGYTF. CDR3 DNA: TGCAGTGCAACAGGGTTCTGGAGCTATGGCTACACCTTC. This chain connects TRBV20-1 to TRBJ1-2; D may be TRBD1 (6 bases). The CDR3 consists of 13 residues. CDR1 is DFQATT, CDR2 SNEGSKA, per germline (reference sequence). V gave up 6 bases and J gave up 4 bases, with 15 bases separating them.

This clonotype was picked up a small number of times. The chain has TRBV5-1 and TRBJ2-7, with 7 nucleotides matching TRBD1. Trimming at V came to 0 bases and at J to 4 bases, leaving 10 bases not matched to a gene. The CDR3 totals 16 residues. Germline values: CDR1 SGHRS, CDR2 YFSETQ. DNA for the CDR3: TGCGCCAGCAGCTTGGGTACAGGGGTAATAACTTACGAGCAGTACTTC. Protein sequence: CASSLGTGVITYEQYF.

This clonotype was observed a few times. V gene TRBV5-1 combines with J gene TRBJ2-3; 14 bases map to TRBD2. The CDR3 runs 16 residues. Germline loops: CDR1 SGHRS, CDR2 YFSETQ. Trimming at V came to 4 bases and at J to 4 bases, leaving 5 bases not matched to a gene. The CDR3 is CASSRRLAGGPDTQYF. The CDR3, as DNA: TGCGCCAGCAGCCGGAGACTAGCGGGGGGGCCAGATACGCAGTATTTT.

This chain joins TRBV11-2 and TRBJ2-3, with 8 bases lining up with TRBD1. J lost 3 bases, V lost 4 bases, and 9 bases had no gene match. CDR3 size: 16 residues. Germline V gene sequence: CDR1 SGHAT, CDR2 FQNNGV. The CDR3 bases are TGTGCCAGCAGCTCCCCCTCGGACAGGGTTACAGATACGCAGTATTTT. Its protein product is CASSSPSDRVTDTQYF.

The sample holds a few counts of this clonotype. The V and J genes are TRBV27 and TRBJ2-1; TRBD1 aligns across 10 bases. The CDR3 is 17 amino acids. Trimming cost V 4 bases and J 4 bases; bases outside gene matches: 10. Germline V gives CDR1 MNHEY, CDR2 SMNVEV (reference sequence). DNA of the CDR3: TGTGCCAGCAGTTCGGACAGGGGGTTCAGCGGGTACAATGAGCAGTTCTTC. This encodes CASSSDRGFSGYNEQFF.

This clonotype has at least ten counts. The chain combines TRBV12-3 or TRBV12-4 with TRBJ1-2; D uncertain. There are 13 residues in the CDR3. V lost 5 bases to trimming and J lost 4 bases, with 11 bases between them. The DNA for the CDR3 is TGTGCCAGCAGTCTAACAGAGATCTATGGCTACACCTTC. Protein sequence: CASSLTEIYGYTF.

The rearrangement links TRBV6-5 to TRBJ1-5, with D uncertain. The germline gives CDR1 MNHEY, CDR2 SVGAGI. The CDR3 has 15 amino acids. V was pared by 0 bases and J by 3 bases, with 9 bases between. CDR3 loop: CASSYSRVANQPQHF. CDR3 coding DNA: TGTGCCAGCAGTTACTCGAGGGTGGCCAATCAGCCCCAGCATTTT.

The rearrangement uses TRBV7-3 and TRBJ2-1; D gene uncertain. The germline V gene has CDR1 SGHTA and CDR2 FQGTGA. With 1 base removed from V and 0 bases from J, the gap between germline ends came to 7 bases. This CDR3 comprises 15 residues. The DNA of the CDR3 is TGTGCCAGCAGCTTAAGTGCGGCCTCCTACAATGAGCAGTTCTTC. This gives the protein CASSLSAASYNEQFF.

This clonotype was seen more than once but under ten times. V is TRBV6-6 and J is TRBJ2-7; D is perhaps TRBD1 or TRBD2 (5 bases each). The CDR3 has 13 residues. V gave up 10 bases and J gave up 0 bases, with 13 bases separating them. Germline V gene data show CDR1 as MNHNY and CDR2 as SVGAGI (reference sequence). The CDR3 DNA is TGTGCCACCGGGCCGGGGACCTCCTACGAGCAGTACTTC. It translates to CATGPGTSYEQYF.

The gene calls are TRBV5-1 and TRBJ2-6; unclear D gene. Trimming took 0 bases from V and 3 from J, leaving 16 bases between them. Germline V lookup: CDR1 SGHRS, CDR2 YFSETQ. The CDR3 runs 18 residues. The DNA of the CDR3 is TGCGCCAGCAGCTTGGTGGCAGGTGACAAGCGTGGGGCCAACGTCCTGACTTTC. Residues: CASSLVAGDKRGANVLTF.

This clonotype has more than one count but fewer than ten. The chain recombines TRBV6-5 with TRBJ2-1; maybe TRBD2 (6 bases). Germline assignment: CDR1 MNHEY and CDR2 SVGAGI. The V end was cut by 8 bases, the J end by 6 bases, with 11 bases between. This CDR3 comprises 12 residues. The CDR3 sequence is CASRGGSNEQFF. Written as DNA, the CDR3 is TGTGCCAGCCGTGGGGGGAGCAATGAGCAGTTCTTC.

The rearrangement uses TRBV29-1 and TRBJ2-1; D may correspond to TRBD1 or TRBD2 (5 bases each). CDR3 length: 17 amino acids. Germline-derived CDR1 and CDR2 are SQVTM and ANQGSEA. Trimming shortened V by 7 bases and J by 8 bases, and 30 bases separated the two germline ends. The CDR3 coding sequence is TGCAGCGGTCGAGGGGTGGGCCGATCAGCTGGGGACGATGAGCAGTTCTTC. Translated: CSGRGVGRSAGDDEQFF.

This clonotype appeared a few times. The chain combines TRBV2 with TRBJ1-1, with 9 bases matching TRBD1. Germline lookup yields CDR1 SNHLY and CDR2 FYNNEI. The CDR3 runs 11 residues. J was trimmed by 11 bases and V by 11 bases; bases with no gene match: 9. The CDR3 reads CAAGQGSMAFF. As DNA, the CDR3 is TGTGCCGCTGGACAGGGGAGCATGGCTTTCTTT.